This is a list of T cell receptor beta chains from one sample in a study of glioma-infiltrating T cells. TCRdb reprocessed the multiplex PCR reads via MiXCR and lists one record per CDR3 protein. The top ten hold more than 15% of the sample, which has some 150,000 distinct CDR3 sequences, roughly two fifths seen once. Sequencing was carried out using glioma tissue, nonneoplastic brain tissue, or PBMCs (not recorded which). The receptors here all came from a human donor with low-grade glioma or glioblastoma, undergoing nonglioma brain surgery, or in good health (not recorded which). Both conserved end residues are part of each CDR3. The order of the fields is clone size, D gene, J gene, V gene, CDR3 protein, CDR3 DNA. The D gene is left open where the match is weak. The size of a clone is reported for some rows only, either as once, few or many, or as a class for expanded clones.

>NA|TRBD1|TRBJ1-1|TRBV4-1
CASSQRGTATEAFF
TGCGCCAGCAGCCAGCGCGGGACAGCCACTGAAGCTTTCTTT
>NA|NA|TRBJ2-1|TRBV11-2
CASSPLGSHEQFF
TGTGCCAGCAGCCCTCTTGGGTCGCATGAGCAGTTCTTC
>NA|NA|TRBJ2-5|TRBV10-3
CAISEPPETQYF
TGTGCCATCAGTGAGCCCCCGGAGACCCAGTACTTC
>NA|TRBD1|TRBJ1-5|TRBV10-3
CAISVGDRSGNQPQHF
TGTGCCATCAGTGTTGGGGACAGGTCGGGCAATCAGCCCCAGCATTTT
>few|TRBD2|TRBJ2-7|TRBV6-1
CASSDGTSGRTPYEQYF
TGTGCCAGCAGTGACGGGACTAGCGGGAGAACCCCCTACGAGCAGTACTTC
>NA|NA|TRBJ1-3|TRBV6-5
CATWTSSGKTIYF
TGTGCCACCTGGACGTCTTCTGGAAAAACCATATATTTT
>many|NA|TRBJ2-3|TRBV7-2
CASSLDWGQADTQYF
TGTGCCAGCAGCTTAGATTGGGGCCAAGCAGATACGCAGTATTTT
>few|NA|TRBJ1-1|TRBV12-3/TRBV12-4
CASRGQEAFF
TGTGCCAGCAGAGGACAGGAAGCTTTCTTT
>NA|NA|TRBJ2-5|TRBV14
CASSQEVWLEQETQYF
TGTGCCAGCAGCCAAGAAGTTTGGCTAGAACAAGAGACCCAGTACTTC
>few|NA|TRBJ1-5|TRBV6-1
CASSEQGNPNQPQHF
TGTGCCAGCAGTGAACAGGGAAACCCCAATCAGCCCCAGCATTTT
>NA|TRBD1|TRBJ2-7|TRBV20-1
CSAGGQRYEQYF
TGCAGTGCTGGGGGACAGCGCTACGAGCAGTACTTC
>NA|TRBD1|TRBJ2-7|TRBV27
CASSVTGGSSYEQYF
TGTGCCAGCAGTGTTACAGGGGGAAGCTCCTACGAGCAGTACTTC
>NA|NA|TRBJ1-6|TRBV5-5
CASSLGGNSPLHF
TGTGCCAGCAGCTTGGGGGGTAATTCACCCCTCCACTTT
>few|NA|TRBJ2-3|TRBV20-1
CSARTRADTQYF
TGCAGTGCTAGAACTAGAGCAGATACGCAGTATTTT
>NA|NA|TRBJ2-2|TRBV27
CASRTFTGELFF
TGTGCCAGCAGGACATTCACCGGGGAGCTGTTTTTT
>NA|NA|TRBJ1-3|TRBV12-3/TRBV12-4
CASSLIGEGNTIYF
TGTGCCAGCAGTTTAATTGGGGAAGGAAACACCATATATTTT
>NA|TRBD2|TRBJ2-1|TRBV6-1
CASTLSSGLAGYYNEQFF
TGTGCCAGCACCCTATCCTCCGGACTAGCGGGGTACTACAATGAGCAGTTCTTC
>few|NA|TRBJ2-5|TRBV2
CASSEFLTIQETQYF
TGTGCCAGCAGTGAATTTCTGACTATCCAAGAGACCCAGTACTTC
>NA|TRBD2|TRBJ2-5|TRBV7-9
CASSLGIRTSGSGETQYF
TGTGCCAGCAGCTTAGGAATCAGGACTAGCGGGAGCGGGGAGACCCAGTACTTC
>NA|TRBD1|TRBJ1-5|TRBV7-8
CASSLRDRSNQPQHF
TGTGCCAGCAGCCTCCGGGACAGAAGTAATCAGCCCCAGCATTTT
>few|NA|TRBJ1-1|TRBV18
CASTGQTNTEAFF
TGTGCCAGTACCGGACAGACCAACACTGAAGCTTTCTTT
>NA|NA|TRBJ2-3|TRBV12-3/TRBV12-4
CASSFATGVDTQYF
TGTGCCAGCAGTTTTGCCACGGGCGTGGATACGCAGTATTTT
>few|NA|TRBJ2-1|TRBV6-1
CASSDWRGSYNEQFF
TGTGCCAGCAGTGACTGGCGCGGCTCCTACAATGAGCAGTTCTTC
>NA|TRBD1|TRBJ2-7|TRBV27
CASSLWDRGNSPLYF
TGTGCCAGCAGTTTATGGGACAGGGGTAATTCACCCCTCTACTTT
>NA|NA|TRBJ2-2|TRBV6-1
CASITGAGVTGELFF
TGTGCCAGCATCACCGGGGCAGGGGTTACCGGGGAGCTGTTTTTT
>NA|NA|TRBJ1-5|TRBV12-3/TRBV12-4
CASRRGAYSNQPQHF
TGTGCCAGCAGGAGGGGGGCATATAGCAATCAGCCCCAGCATTTT
>NA|TRBD1|TRBJ2-3|TRBV28
CALGDRGFGTDTQYF
TGTGCGCTAGGGGACAGGGGGTTTGGCACAGATACGCAGTATTTT
>once|TRBD2|TRBJ2-7|TRBV20-1
CSASPGLAGVQEQYF
TGCAGTGCTAGCCCTGGACTAGCGGGAGTTCAAGAGCAGTACTTC
>many|TRBD1|TRBJ1-6|TRBV6-1
CASSPTGQGENSPLHF
TGTGCCAGCAGTCCTACGGGACAGGGCGAGAATTCACCCCTCCACTTT
>few|TRBD2|TRBJ2-1|TRBV28
CASSLQREINEQFF
TGTGCCAGCAGTTTACAGCGGGAAATCAATGAGCAGTTCTTC
>NA|TRBD2|TRBJ2-1|TRBV6-1
CASSLGEGNEQFF
TGTGCCAGCAGCCTCGGGGAGGGAAATGAGCAGTTCTTC
>few|TRBD1|TRBJ1-2|TRBV4-1
CASSHPDRAGYTF
TGCGCCAGCAGCCACCCGGACAGGGCTGGCTACACCTTC
>NA|NA|TRBJ1-1|TRBV12-3/TRBV12-4
CASRATPNTEAFF
TGTGCCAGCAGAGCAACACCGAACACTGAAGCTTTCTTT
>many|NA|TRBJ2-1|TRBV27
CASSATGINTLNEQFF
TGTGCCAGCAGCGCTACCGGGATCAACACCCTCAATGAGCAGTTCTTC
>many|NA|TRBJ2-1|TRBV6-1
CASSSRGGEQFF
TGTGCCAGCAGTTCCAGGGGTGGTGAGCAGTTCTTC
>few|TRBD1|TRBJ2-1|TRBV4-1
CASSQVGTGSHEQFF
TGCGCCAGCAGCCAAGTCGGGACAGGGTCCCATGAGCAGTTCTTC
>few|NA|TRBJ2-3|TRBV7-9
CASSLESKGSQYF
TGTGCCAGCAGCTTAGAATCTAAGGGCTCGCAGTATTTT
>few|TRBD1|TRBJ1-5|TRBV4-3
CASSSGTGVNQPQHF
TGCGCCAGCAGCTCGGGGACAGGGGTTAATCAGCCCCAGCATTTT
>NA|NA|TRBJ2-1|TRBV6-2/TRBV6-3
CASSYLRVSYNEQFF
TGTGCCAGCAGTTACCTCAGGGTTTCCTACAATGAGCAGTTCTTC
>few|TRBD1|TRBJ2-7|TRBV20-1
CSALQGAATYEQYF
TGCAGTGCTCTGCAGGGGGCCGCAACCTACGAGCAGTACTTC